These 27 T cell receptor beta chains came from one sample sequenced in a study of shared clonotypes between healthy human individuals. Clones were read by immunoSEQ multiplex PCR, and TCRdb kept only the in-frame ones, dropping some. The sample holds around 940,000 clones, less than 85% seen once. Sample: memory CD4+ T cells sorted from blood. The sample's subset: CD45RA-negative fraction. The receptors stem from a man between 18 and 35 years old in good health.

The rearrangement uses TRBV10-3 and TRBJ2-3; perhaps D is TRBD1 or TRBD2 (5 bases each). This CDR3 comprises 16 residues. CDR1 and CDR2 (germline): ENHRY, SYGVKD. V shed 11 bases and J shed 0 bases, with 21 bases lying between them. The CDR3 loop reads CAARGSGPTSTDTQYF. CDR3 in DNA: TGTGCCGCCCGGGGCAGCGGCCCTACCAGCACAGATACGCAGTATTTT.

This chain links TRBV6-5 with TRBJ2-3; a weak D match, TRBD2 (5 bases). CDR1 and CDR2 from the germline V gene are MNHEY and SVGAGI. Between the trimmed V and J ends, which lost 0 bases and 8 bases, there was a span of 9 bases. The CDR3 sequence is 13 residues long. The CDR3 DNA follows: TGTGCCAGCAGTTACTCGATTGAGGGTACGCAGTATTTT. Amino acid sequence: CASSYSIEGTQYF.

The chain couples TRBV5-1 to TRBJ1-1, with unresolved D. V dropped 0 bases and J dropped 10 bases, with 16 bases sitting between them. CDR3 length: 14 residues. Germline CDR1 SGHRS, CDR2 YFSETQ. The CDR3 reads CASSLGTSVAVAFF. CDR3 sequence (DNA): TGCGCCAGCAGCTTGGGGACGTCCGTTGCCGTAGCTTTCTTT.

The CDR3 reads CASSLSTGTYEQYF. CDR3 bases: TGTGCCAGCAGCCTTTCCACCGGGACCTACGAGCAGTACTTC. The chain uses TRBV28 and TRBJ2-7; TRBD2 is a possible D gene (5 bases). There are 14 residues in the CDR3. Trimming shortened V by 6 bases and J by 2 bases, and 14 bases separated the two germline ends. Germline CDR1 reads MDHEN; CDR2 reads SYDVKM.

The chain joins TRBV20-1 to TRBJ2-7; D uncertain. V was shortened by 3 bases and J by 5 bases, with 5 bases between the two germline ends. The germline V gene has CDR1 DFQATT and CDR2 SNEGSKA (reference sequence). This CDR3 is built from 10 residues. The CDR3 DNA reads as TGCAGTGCTAGCGACCACGAGCAGTACTTC. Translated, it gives CSASDHEQYF.

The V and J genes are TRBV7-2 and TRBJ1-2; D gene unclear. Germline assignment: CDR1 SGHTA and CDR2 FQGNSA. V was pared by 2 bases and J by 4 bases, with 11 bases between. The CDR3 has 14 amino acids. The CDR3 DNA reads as TGTGCCAGCAGCTTACGCTTTCAACCCTATGGCTACACCTTC. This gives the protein CASSLRFQPYGYTF. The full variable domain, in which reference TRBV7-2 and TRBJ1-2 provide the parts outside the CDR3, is GAGVSQSPSNKVTEKGKDVELRCDPISGHTALYWYRQSLGQGLEFLIYFQGNSAPDKSGLPSDRFSAERTGGSVSTLTIQRTQQEDSAVYLCASSLRFQPYGYTFGSGTRLTVV.

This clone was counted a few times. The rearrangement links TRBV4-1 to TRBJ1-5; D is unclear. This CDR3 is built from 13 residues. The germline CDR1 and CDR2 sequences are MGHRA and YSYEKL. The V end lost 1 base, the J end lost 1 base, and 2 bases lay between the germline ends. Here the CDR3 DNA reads TGCGCCAGCAGCCAAGGAAGCAATCAGCCCCAGCATTTT. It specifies CASSQGSNQPQHF.

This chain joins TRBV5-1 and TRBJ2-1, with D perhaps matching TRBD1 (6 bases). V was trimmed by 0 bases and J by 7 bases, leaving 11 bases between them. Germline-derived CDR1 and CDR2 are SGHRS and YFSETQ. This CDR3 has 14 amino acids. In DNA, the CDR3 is TGCGCCAGCAGCTTGGCACAGGGTGGGAATGAGCAGTTCTTC. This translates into CASSLAQGGNEQFF.

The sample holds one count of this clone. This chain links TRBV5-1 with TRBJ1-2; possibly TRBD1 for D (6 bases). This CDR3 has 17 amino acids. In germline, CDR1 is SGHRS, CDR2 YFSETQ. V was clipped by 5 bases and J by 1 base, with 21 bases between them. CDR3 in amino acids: CASRRDTVTGVNYGYTF. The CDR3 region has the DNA TGCGCCAGCAGGAGGGACACAGTGACTGGCGTTAACTATGGCTACACCTTC. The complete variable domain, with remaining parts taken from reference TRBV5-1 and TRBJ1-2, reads KAGVTQTPRYLIKTRGQQVTLSCSPISGHRSVSWYQQTPGQGLQFLFEYFSETQRNKGNFPGRFSGRQFSNSRSEMNVSTLELGDSALYLCASRRDTVTGVNYGYTFGSGTRLTVV.

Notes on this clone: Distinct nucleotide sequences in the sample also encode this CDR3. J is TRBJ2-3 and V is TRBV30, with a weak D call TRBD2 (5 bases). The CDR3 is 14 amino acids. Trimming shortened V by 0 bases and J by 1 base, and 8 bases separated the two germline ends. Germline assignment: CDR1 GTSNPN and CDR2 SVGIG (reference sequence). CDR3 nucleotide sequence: TGTGCCTGGAGTGTAAGGCGGGGCACAGATACGCAGTATTTT. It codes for CAWSVRRGTDTQYF.

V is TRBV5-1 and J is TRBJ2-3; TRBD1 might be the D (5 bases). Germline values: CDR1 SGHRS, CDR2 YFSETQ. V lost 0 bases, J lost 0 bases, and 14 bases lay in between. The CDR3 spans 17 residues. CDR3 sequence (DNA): TGCGCCAGCAGCTTGGGACAGCCACGTACTAGCACAGATACGCAGTATTTT. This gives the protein CASSLGQPRTSTDTQYF. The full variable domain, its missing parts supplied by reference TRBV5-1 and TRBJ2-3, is KAGVTQTPRYLIKTRGQQVTLSCSPISGHRSVSWYQQTPGQGLQFLFEYFSETQRNKGNFPGRFSGRQFSNSRSEMNVSTLELGDSALYLCASSLGQPRTSTDTQYFGPGTRLTVL.

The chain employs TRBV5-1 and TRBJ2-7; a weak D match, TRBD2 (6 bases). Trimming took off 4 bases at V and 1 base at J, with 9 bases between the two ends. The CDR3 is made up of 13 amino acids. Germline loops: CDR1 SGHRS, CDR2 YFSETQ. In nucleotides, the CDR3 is TGCGCCAGCAGCGGGGAGGCGTCCTACGAGCAGTACTTC. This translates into CASSGEASYEQYF.

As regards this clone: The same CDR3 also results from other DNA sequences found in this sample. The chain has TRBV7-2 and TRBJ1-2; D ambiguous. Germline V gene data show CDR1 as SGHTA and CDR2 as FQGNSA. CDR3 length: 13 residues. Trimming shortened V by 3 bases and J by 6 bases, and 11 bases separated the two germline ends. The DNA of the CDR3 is TGTGCCAGCAGCTTGGGAGGGCGTGATGGCTACACCTTC. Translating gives CASSLGGRDGYTF. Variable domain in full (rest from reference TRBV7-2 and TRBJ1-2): GAGVSQSPSNKVTEKGKDVELRCDPISGHTALYWYRQSLGQGLEFLIYFQGNSAPDKSGLPSDRFSAERTGGSVSTLTIQRTQQEDSAVYLCASSLGGRDGYTFGSGTRLTVV.

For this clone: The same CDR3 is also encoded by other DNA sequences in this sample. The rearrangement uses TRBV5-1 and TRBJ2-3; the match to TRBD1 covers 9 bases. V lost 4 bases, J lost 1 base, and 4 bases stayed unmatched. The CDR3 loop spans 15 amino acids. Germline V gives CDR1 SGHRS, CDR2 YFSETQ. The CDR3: CASSPRTGGTDTQYF. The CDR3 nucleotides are TGCGCCAGCAGCCCTCGGACAGGGGGCACAGATACGCAGTATTTT. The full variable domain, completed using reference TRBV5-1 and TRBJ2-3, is KAGVTQTPRYLIKTRGQQVTLSCSPISGHRSVSWYQQTPGQGLQFLFEYFSETQRNKGNFPGRFSGRQFSNSRSEMNVSTLELGDSALYLCASSPRTGGTDTQYFGPGTRLTVL.

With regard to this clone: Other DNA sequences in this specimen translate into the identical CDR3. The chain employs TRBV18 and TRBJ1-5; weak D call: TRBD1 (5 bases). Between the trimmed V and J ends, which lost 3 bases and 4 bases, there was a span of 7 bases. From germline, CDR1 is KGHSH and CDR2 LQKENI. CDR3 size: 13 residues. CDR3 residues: CASSPTENQPQHF. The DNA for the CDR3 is TGTGCCAGCTCACCGACAGAAAATCAGCCCCAGCATTTT.

The CDR3 DNA reads as TGTGCCAGCGAAGCCGCTCCGGGACAGGGAATGGGCGAGCAGTACTTC. This sequence encodes CASEAAPGQGMGEQYF. This chain links TRBV2 with TRBJ2-7; 9 bases line up with TRBD1. CDR1 is SNHLY, CDR2 FYNNEI, per germline. The CDR3 length is 16 residues. The J segment lost 6 bases and the V segment lost 8 bases, leaving 17 bases of the junction unmatched.

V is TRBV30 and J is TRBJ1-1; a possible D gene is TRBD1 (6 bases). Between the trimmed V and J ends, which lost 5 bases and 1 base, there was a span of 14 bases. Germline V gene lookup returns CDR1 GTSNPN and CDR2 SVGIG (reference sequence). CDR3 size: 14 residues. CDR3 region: CAWAPGHKNTEAFF. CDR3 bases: TGTGCCTGGGCTCCGGGACACAAGAACACTGAAGCTTTCTTT.

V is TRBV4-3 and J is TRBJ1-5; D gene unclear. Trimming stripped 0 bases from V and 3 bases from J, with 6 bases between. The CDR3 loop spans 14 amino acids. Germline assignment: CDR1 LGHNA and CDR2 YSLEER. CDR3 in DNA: TGCGCCAGCAGCCAAGATCTGGTCAATCAGCCCCAGCATTTT. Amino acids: CASSQDLVNQPQHF.

CDR3 loop: CASSQLLSVSSYNEQFF. The CDR3 DNA reads as TGCGCCAGCAGCCAATTATTGTCAGTCTCTTCCTACAATGAGCAGTTCTTC. The chain recombines TRBV4-3 with TRBJ2-1; D is ambiguous. CDR1 and CDR2 from the germline V gene are LGHNA and YSLEER. CDR3 size: 17 residues. V lost 2 bases and J 1 base, leaving 15 bases between the germline ends.

The CDR3 protein is CASSPRLSTDTQYF. CDR3 bases: TGTGCCAGCAGCCCCCGTCTTAGCACAGATACGCAGTATTTT. This chain links TRBV7-9 with TRBJ2-3; unclear D gene. Trimming took 5 bases from V and 0 from J, leaving 9 bases between them. CDR1 and CDR2 (germline): SEHNR, FQNEAQ (reference sequence). The CDR3 totals 14 residues.

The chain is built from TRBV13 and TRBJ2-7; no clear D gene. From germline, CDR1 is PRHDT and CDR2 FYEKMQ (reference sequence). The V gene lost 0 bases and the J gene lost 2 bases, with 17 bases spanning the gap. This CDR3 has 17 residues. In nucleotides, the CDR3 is TGTGCCAGCAGCTTAGGTACGGTGAAGCGACGAACCTACGAGCAGTACTTC. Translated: CASSLGTVKRRTYEQYF.

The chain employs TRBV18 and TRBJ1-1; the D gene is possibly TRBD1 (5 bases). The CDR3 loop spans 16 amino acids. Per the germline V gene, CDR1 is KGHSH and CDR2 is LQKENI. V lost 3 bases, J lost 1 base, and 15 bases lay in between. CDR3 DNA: TGTGCCAGCTCACCTCGGGAGGACGGGACGAACACTGAAGCTTTCTTT. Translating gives CASSPREDGTNTEAFF. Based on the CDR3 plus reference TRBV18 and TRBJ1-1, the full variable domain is NAGVMQNPRHLVRRRGQEARLRCSPMKGHSHVYWYRQLPEEGLKFMVYLQKENIIDESGMPKERFSAEFPKEGPSILRIQQVVRGDSAAYFCASSPREDGTNTEAFFGQGTRLTVV.

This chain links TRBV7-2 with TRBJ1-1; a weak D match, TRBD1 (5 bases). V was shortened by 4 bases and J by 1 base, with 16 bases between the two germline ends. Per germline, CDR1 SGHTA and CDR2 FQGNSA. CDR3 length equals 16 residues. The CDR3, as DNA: TGTGCCAGCAGCTGGTGGGTTGGGGCGGGGAACACTGAAGCTTTCTTT. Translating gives CASSWWVGAGNTEAFF. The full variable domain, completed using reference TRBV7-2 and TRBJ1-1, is GAGVSQSPSNKVTEKGKDVELRCDPISGHTALYWYRQSLGQGLEFLIYFQGNSAPDKSGLPSDRFSAERTGGSVSTLTIQRTQQEDSAVYLCASSWWVGAGNTEAFFGQGTRLTVV.

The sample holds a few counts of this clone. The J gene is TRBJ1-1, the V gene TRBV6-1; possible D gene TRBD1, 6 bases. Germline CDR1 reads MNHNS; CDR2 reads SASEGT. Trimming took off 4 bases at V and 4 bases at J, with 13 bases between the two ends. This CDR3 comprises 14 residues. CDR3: CASSATAGATEAFF. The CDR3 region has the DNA TGTGCCAGCAGTGCTACCGCGGGGGCCACTGAAGCTTTCTTT.

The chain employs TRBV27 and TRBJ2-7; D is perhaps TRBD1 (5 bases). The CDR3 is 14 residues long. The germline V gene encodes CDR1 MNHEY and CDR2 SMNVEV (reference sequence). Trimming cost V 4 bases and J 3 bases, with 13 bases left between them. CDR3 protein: CASSSGRTSYEQYF. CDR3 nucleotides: TGTGCCAGCAGTTCCGGAAGGACAAGCTACGAGCAGTACTTC.

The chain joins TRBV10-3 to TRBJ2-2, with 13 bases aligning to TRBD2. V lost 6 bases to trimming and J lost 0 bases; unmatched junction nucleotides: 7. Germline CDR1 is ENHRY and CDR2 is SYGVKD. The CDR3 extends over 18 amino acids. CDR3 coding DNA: TGTGCCATCAGCACGACTAGCGGGAGGCCCACGAACACCGGGGAGCTGTTTTTT. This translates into CAISTTSGRPTNTGELFF.

In nucleotides, the CDR3 is TGTGCCAGCACCTCGACTAGCTCCAATGAGCAGTTCTTC. Protein: CASTSTSSNEQFF. V and J are TRBV25-1 and TRBJ2-1, with 7 bases identical to TRBD2. Germline V gene lookup returns CDR1 MGHDK and CDR2 SYGVNS. The CDR3 length is 13 residues. V shed 7 bases and J 6 bases; nucleotides not matched to a gene: 6.